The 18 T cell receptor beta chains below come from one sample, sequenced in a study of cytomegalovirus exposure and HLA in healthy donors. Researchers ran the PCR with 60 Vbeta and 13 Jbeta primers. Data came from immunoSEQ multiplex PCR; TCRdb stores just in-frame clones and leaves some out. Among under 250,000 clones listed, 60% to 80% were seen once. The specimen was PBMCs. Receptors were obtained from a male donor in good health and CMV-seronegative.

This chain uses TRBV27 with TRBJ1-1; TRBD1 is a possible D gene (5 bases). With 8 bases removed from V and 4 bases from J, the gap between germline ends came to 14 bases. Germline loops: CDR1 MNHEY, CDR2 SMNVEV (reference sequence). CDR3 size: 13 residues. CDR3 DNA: TGTGCCAGCCAAGAAAGGGGAAGCACTGAAGCTTTCTTT. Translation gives CASQERGSTEAFF.

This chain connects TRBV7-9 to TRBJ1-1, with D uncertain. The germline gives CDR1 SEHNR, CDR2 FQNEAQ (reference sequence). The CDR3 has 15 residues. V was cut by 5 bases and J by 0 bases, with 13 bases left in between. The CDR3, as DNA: TGTGCCAGCAGCCGGGAGCCCCTATTGAACACTGAAGCTTTCTTT. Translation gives CASSREPLLNTEAFF.

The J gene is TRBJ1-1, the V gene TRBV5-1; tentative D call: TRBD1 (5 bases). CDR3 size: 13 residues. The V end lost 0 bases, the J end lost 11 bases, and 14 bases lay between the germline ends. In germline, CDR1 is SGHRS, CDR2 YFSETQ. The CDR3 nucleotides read TGCGCCAGCAGCTTGGATGGCGGGGGTAGGGCTTTCTTT. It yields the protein CASSLDGGGRAFF.

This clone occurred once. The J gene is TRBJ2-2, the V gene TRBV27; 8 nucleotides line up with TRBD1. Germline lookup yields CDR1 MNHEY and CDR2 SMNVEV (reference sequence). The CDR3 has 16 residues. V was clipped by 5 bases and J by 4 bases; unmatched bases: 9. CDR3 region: CASSPRGQGATGELFF. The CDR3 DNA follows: TGTGCCAGCAGTCCCAGAGGACAGGGCGCCACCGGGGAGCTGTTTTTT.

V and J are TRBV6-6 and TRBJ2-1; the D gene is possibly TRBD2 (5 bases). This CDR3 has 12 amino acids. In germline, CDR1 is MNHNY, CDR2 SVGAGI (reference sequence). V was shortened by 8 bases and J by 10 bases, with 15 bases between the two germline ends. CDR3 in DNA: TGTGCCAGCTCGCCCCGAGGGCGAGAGCAGTTCTTC. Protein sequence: CASSPRGREQFF.

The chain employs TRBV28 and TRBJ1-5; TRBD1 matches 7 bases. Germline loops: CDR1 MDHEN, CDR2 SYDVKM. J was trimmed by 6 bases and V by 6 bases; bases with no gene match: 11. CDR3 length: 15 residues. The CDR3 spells CASRKQGWHGQPQHF. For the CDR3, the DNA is TGTGCCAGCAGAAAACAGGGGTGGCACGGTCAGCCCCAGCATTTT.

For the CDR3, the DNA is TGTGCCAGCAGTTACTGGGCAGGTAACAAGAACACTGAAGCTTTCTTT. Translating it yields CASSYWAGNKNTEAFF. This chain links TRBV6-5 with TRBJ1-1; D remains unclear. Trimming removed 1 base at V and 1 base at J, with 13 bases between. CDR1 is MNHEY, CDR2 SVGAGI, per germline. CDR3 length equals 16 residues.

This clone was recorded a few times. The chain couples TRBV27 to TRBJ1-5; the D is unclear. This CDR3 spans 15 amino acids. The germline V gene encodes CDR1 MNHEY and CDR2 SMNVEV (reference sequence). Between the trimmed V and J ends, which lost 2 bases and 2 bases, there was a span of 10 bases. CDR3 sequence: CASSLMARGNQPQHF. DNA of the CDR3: TGTGCCAGCAGTTTAATGGCTAGAGGCAATCAGCCCCAGCATTTT.

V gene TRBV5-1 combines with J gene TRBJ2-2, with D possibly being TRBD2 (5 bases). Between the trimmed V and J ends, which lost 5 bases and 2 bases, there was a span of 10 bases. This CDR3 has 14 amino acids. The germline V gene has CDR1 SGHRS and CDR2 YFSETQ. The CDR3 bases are TGCGCCAGCAGTCGTGAGGGTAACACCGGGGAGCTGTTTTTT. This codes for CASSREGNTGELFF.

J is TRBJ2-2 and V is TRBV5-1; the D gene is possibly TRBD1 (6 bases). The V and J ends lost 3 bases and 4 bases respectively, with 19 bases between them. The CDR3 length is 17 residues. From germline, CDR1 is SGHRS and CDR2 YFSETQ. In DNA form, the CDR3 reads TGCGCCAGCAGCTCATTTGGGGCAGGGGAAAGCACCGGGGAGCTGTTTTTT. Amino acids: CASSSFGAGESTGELFF.

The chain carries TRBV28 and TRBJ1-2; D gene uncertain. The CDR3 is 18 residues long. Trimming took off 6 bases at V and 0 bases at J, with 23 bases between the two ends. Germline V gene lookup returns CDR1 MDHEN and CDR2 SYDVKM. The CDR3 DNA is TGTGCCAGCAGCCGCCCCTACTTGGAGCCAAAAGCTAACTATGGCTACACCTTC. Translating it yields CASSRPYLEPKANYGYTF.

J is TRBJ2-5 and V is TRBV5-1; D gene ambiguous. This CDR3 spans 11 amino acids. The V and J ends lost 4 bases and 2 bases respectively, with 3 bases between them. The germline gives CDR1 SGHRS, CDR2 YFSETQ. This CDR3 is CASSQQETQYF. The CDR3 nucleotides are TGCGCCAGCAGCCAGCAAGAGACCCAGTACTTC.

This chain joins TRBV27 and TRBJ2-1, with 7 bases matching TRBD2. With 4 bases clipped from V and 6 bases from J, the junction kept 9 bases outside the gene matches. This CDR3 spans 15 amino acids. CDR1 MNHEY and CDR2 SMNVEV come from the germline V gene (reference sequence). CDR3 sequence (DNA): TGTGCCAGCAGTTCGGGGGGAGTCCTTACCAATGAGCAGTTCTTC. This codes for CASSSGGVLTNEQFF.

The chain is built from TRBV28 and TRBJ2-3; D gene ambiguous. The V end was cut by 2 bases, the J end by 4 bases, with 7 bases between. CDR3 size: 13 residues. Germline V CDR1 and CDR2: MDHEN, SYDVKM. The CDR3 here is CASSLISPDTQYF. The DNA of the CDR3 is TGTGCCAGCAGTTTAATTAGTCCAGATACGCAGTATTTT.

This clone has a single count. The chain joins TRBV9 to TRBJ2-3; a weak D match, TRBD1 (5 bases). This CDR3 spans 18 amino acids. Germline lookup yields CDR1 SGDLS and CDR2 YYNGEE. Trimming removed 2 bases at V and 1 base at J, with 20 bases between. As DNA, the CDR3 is TGTGCCAGCAGCGTTCGCCCCGAACAGGTCGTGGGCACAGATACGCAGTATTTT. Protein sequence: CASSVRPEQVVGTDTQYF.

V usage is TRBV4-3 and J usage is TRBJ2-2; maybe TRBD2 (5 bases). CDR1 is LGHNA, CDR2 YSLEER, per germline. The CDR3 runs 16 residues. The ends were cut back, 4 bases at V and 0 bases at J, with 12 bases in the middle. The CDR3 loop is CASSPPRAANTGELFF. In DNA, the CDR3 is TGCGCCAGCAGCCCACCGCGGGCCGCGAACACCGGGGAGCTGTTTTTT.

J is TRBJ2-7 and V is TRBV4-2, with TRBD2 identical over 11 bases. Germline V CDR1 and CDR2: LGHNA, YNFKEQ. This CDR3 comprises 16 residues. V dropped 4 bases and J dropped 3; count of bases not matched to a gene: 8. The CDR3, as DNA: TGTGCCAGCAGCCTGGGGACTAGCGGCCTAAGCTACGAGCAGTACTTC. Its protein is CASSLGTSGLSYEQYF.

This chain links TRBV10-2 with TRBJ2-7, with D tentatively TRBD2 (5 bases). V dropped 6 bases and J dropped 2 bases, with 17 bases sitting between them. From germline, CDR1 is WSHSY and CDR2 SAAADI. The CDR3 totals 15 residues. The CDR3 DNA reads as TGCGCCAGCAGACCCATTTGGGAGCGTACCTACGAGCAGTACTTC. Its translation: CASRPIWERTYEQYF.